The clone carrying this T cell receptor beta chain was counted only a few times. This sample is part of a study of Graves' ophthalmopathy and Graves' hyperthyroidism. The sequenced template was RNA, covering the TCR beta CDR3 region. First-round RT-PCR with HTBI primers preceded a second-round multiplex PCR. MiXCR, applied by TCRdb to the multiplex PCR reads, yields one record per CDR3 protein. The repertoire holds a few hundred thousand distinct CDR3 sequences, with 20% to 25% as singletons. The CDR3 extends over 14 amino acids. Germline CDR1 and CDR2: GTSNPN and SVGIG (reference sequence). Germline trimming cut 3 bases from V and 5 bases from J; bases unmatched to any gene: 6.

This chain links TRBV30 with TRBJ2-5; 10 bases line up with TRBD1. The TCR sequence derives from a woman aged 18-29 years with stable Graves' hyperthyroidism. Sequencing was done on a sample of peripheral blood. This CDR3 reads CAWSRDRGLETQYF. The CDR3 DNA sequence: TGTGCCTGGAGCCGGGACAGGGGATTGGAGACCCAGTACTTC.